Listed below are T cell receptor beta chains from one sample, sequenced in a study of vaccination effects on CD4 cells after COVID-19. These receptors are not linked to any known antigen. Generated by immunoSEQ multiplex PCR, the TCRdb table keeps only in-frame clones and is missing some. Of tens of thousands of clones in the sample, less than 80% were seen once. The material was CD4+ T cells from PBMCs cultured with HCoV-OC43 spike peptides, obtained after COVID-19 vaccination. These receptors were collected from a human donor who received a COVID-19 vaccine. The CDR3 runs from the conserved cysteine through the conserved F or W. The D gene is left open where the match is weak. Size values are once, few and many counts, or a class for expanded clones, and some rows have none.

TRBV19	TRBJ1-1	-	-	TGTGCCAGTATTCTGGGGCCGGGGATGAACACTGAAGCTTTCTTT	CASILGPGMNTEAFF
TRBV18	TRBJ1-2	-	-	TGTGCCAGCTCAAGGAACGCGGACGGAAACTATGGCTACACCTTC	CASSRNADGNYGYTF
TRBV6-1	TRBJ1-5	-	-	TGTGCCAGCAGTGAAGGCGTCGGCCGGCGGCCCCAGCATTTT	CASSEGVGRRPQHF
TRBV5-5	TRBJ2-4	-	few	TGTGCCAGCAGCTTGGATCCCAAAAACATTCAGTACTTC	CASSLDPKNIQYF
TRBV11-2	TRBJ1-2	TRBD1	few	TGTGCCAGCAGCCACCGGGACAGGGGGGACTATGGCTACACCTTC	CASSHRDRGDYGYTF
TRBV20-1	TRBJ2-1	-	once	TGCAGTGCTAGGGCCCACAATGAGCAGTTCTTC	CSARAHNEQFF
TRBV5-5	TRBJ1-4	TRBD1	-	TGTGCCAGCAGCCTTGGGACAGGCGGTGAAAAACTGTTTTTT	CASSLGTGGEKLFF
TRBV24-1	TRBJ2-3	-	-	TGTGCCACCAGTGATTTACGGCCCGAGAACCCTAGCACAGATACGCAGTATTTT	CATSDLRPENPSTDTQYF
TRBV12-5	TRBJ2-1	-	-	TGTGCTAGTGGTTTGGCCACCGGGACGGTGAAATACAATGAGCAGTTCTTC	CASGLATGTVKYNEQFF
TRBV7-3	TRBJ2-1	-	-	TGTGCCAGCAGCTTAAGTCCTGGGGAGCAGTTCTTC	CASSLSPGEQFF
TRBV7-3	TRBJ1-6	-	-	TGTGCCAGCAGCCCTTCAGGGGATTCACCCCTCCACTTT	CASSPSGDSPLHF
TRBV6-1	TRBJ1-4	-	-	TGTGCCAGCAGTGAACCGGGACATCTTCCTGGAAAACTGTTTTTT	CASSEPGHLPGKLFF
TRBV9	TRBJ2-1	-	-	TGTGCCAGCAGCCCGGGCACCTACAATGAGCAGTTCTTC	CASSPGTYNEQFF
TRBV23-1	TRBJ1-2	-	-	TGCGCCAGCAGTCAATCGCGAGCCGGGTCGTTTGGCACCTTC	CASSQSRAGSFGTF
TRBV3-1/TRBV3-2	TRBJ2-2	-	-	TGTGCCAGCAGCCCCTCCGGCCCTACCGGGGAGCTGTTTTTT	CASSPSGPTGELFF
TRBV6-5	TRBJ1-2	-	-	TGTGCCAGCAGTCGACAGGAGTCTAACTATGGCTACACCTTC	CASSRQESNYGYTF